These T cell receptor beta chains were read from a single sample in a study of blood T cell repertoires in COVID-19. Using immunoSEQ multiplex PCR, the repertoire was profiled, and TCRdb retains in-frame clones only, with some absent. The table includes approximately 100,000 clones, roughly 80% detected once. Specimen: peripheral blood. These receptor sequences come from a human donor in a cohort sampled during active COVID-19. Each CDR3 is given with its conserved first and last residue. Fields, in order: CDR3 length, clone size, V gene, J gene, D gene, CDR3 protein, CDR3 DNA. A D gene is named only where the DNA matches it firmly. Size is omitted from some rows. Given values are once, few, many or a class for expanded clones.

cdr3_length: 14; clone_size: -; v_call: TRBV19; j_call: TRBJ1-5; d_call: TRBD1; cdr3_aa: CASSTPTGMAPQHF; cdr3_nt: TGTGCCAGTAGTACCCCGACAGGGATGGCGCCCCAGCATTTT
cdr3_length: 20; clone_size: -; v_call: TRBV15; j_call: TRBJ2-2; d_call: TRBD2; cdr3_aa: CATSRNALRLGGSGTGELFF; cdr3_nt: TGTGCCACCAGCAGAAATGCTCTCCGGCTGGGCGGGAGTGGGACCGGGGAGCTGTTTTTT
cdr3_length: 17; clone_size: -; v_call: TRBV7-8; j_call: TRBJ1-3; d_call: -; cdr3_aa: CASSPGGNPSSGNTIYF; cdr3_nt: TGTGCCAGCAGCCCGGGCGGGAATCCAAGCTCTGGAAACACCATATATTTT
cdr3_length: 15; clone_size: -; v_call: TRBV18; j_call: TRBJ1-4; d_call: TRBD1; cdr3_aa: CASSPGQGTREKLFF; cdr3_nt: TGTGCCAGCTCACCCGGACAGGGGACGCGGGAAAAACTGTTTTTT
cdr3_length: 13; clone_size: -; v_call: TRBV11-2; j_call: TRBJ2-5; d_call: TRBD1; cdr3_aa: CASRRTGYETQYF; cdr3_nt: TGTGCCAGCAGACGGACAGGCTACGAGACCCAGTACTTC
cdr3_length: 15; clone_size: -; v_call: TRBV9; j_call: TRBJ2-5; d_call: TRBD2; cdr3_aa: CASSVVVGGRETQYF; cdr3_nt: TGTGCCAGCAGCGTAGTCGTGGGGGGGAGAGAGACCCAGTACTTC
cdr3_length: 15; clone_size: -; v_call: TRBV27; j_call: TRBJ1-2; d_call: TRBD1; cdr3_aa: CASSFTKTGGGGYTF; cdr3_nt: TGTGCCAGCAGTTTCACGAAAACAGGGGGCGGGGGCTACACCTTC
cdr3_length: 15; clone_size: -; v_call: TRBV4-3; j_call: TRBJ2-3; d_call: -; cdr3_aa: CASSQAATNTGTQYF; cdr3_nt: TGCGCCAGCAGCCAAGCCGCTACTAACACTGGTACGCAGTATTTT
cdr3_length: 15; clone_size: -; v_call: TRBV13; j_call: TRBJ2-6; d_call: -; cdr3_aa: CASSLVRAGANVLTF; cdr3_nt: TGTGCCAGCAGCTTAGTCAGGGCTGGGGCCAACGTCCTGACTTTC
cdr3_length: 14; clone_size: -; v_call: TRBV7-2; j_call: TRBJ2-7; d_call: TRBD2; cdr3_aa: CASSLELAGGEQYF; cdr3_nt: TGTGCCAGCAGCTTAGAACTAGCGGGAGGCGAGCAGTACTTC
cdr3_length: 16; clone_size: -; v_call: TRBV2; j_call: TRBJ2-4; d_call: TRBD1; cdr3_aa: CASRGTGRIGKNIQYF; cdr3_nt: TGTGCCAGCAGGGGGACAGGGAGGATCGGCAAAAACATTCAGTACTTC
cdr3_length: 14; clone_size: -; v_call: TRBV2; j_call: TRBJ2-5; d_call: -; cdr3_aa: CASSEDLGSETQYF; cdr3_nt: TGTGCCAGCAGTGAAGATTTGGGCAGCGAGACCCAGTACTTC
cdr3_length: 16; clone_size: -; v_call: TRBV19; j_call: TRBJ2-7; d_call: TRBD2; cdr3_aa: CASSTDGTSGSYEQYF; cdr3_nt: TGTGCCAGTAGTACGGACGGGACTAGCGGGAGCTACGAGCAGTACTTC
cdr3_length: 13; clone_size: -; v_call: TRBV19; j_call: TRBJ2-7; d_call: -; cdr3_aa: CASRDGTRYEQYF; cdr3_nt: TGTGCCAGCCGAGACGGGACACGATACGAGCAGTACTTC
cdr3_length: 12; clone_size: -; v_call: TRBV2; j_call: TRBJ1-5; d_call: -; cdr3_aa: CASSGRVQPQHF; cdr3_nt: TGTGCCAGCAGTGGCCGGGTCCAGCCCCAGCATTTT
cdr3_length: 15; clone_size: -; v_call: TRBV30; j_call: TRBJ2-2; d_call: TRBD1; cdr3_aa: CASKEDRSNTGELFF; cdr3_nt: TGTGCCAGTAAGGAGGACAGGTCGAACACCGGGGAGCTGTTTTTT
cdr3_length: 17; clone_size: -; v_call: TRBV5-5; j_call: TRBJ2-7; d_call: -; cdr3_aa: CASRELTPGQGIIEQYF; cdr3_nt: TGTGCCAGCAGGGAATTAACTCCGGGGCAGGGGATTATCGAGCAGTACTTC
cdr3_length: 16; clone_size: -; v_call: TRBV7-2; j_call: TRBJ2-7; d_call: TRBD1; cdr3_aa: CASSLVRGQGASEQYF; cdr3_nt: TGTGCCAGCAGCTTAGTGAGGGGACAGGGGGCTTCCGAGCAGTACTTC
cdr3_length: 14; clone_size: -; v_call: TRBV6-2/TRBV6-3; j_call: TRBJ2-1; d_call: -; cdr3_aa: CASSYTGSYNEQFF; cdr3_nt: TGTGCCAGCAGTTATACGGGAAGCTACAATGAGCAGTTCTTC
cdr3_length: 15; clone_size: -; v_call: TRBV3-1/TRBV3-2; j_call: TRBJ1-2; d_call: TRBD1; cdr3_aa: CASSHRDRGQQGYTF; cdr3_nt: TGTGCCAGCAGCCACCGGGACAGGGGACAGCAAGGCTACACCTTC
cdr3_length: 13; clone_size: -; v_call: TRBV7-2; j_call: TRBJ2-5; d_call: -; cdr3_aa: CASSDYLSETQYF; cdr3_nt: TGTGCCAGCAGCGATTATCTGAGCGAGACCCAGTACTTC
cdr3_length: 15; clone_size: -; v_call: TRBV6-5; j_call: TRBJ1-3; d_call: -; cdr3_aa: CASRTGRGDGNTIYF; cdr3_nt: TGTGCCAGCCGCACCGGCAGGGGAGATGGAAACACCATATATTTT
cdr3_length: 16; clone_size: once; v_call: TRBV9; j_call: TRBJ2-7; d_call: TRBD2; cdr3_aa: CASSVGTSGRRYEQYF; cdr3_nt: TGTGCCAGCAGCGTAGGGACTAGCGGGAGAAGGTACGAGCAGTACTTC
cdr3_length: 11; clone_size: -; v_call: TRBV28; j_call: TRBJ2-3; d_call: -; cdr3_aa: CASAEFDTQYF; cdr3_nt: TGTGCCAGCGCGGAATTCGATACGCAGTATTTT
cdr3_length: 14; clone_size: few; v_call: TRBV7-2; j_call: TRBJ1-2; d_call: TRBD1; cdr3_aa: CASTLVWTGVGYTF; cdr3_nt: TGTGCCAGCACCCTTGTTTGGACAGGGGTAGGCTACACCTTC
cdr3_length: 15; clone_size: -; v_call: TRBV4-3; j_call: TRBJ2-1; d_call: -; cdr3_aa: CASSQVGRGNNEQFF; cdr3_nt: TGCGCCAGCAGCCAAGTGGGGAGGGGGAACAATGAGCAGTTCTTC
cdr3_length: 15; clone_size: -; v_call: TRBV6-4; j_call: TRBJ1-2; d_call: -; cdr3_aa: CASSDLPGSSYGYTF; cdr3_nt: TGTGCCAGCAGTGACCTCCCCGGGTCCTCCTATGGCTACACCTTC
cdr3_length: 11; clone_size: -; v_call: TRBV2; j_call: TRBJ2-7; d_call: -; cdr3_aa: CASKQGYEQYF; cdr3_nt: TGTGCCAGCAAACAGGGTTACGAGCAGTACTTC
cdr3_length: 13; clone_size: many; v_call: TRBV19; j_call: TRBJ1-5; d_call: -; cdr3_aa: CASMALGDQPQHF; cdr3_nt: TGTGCCAGTATGGCCCTCGGGGATCAGCCCCAGCATTTT
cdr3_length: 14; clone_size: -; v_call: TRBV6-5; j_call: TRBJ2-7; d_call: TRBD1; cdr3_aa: CASRDAGTGKEQYF; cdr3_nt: TGTGCCAGCAGAGACGCCGGGACAGGGAAAGAGCAGTACTTC
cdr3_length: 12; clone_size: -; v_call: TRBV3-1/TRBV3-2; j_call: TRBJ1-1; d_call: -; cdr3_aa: CASSFGGLEAFF; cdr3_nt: TGTGCCAGCAGCTTTGGGGGACTTGAAGCTTTCTTT
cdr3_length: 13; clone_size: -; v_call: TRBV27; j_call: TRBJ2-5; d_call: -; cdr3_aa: CASSLWPGETQYF; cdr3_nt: TGTGCCAGCAGTTTATGGCCGGGGGAGACCCAGTACTTC
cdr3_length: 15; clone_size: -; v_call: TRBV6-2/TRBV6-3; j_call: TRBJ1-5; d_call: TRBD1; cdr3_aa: CASSYSTGGGQPQHF; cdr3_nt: TGTGCCAGCAGTTACTCTACAGGGGGCGGGCAGCCCCAGCATTTT
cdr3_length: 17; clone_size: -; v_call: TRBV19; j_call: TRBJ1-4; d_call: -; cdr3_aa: CASSLRTLPRFNEKLFF; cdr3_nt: TGTGCCAGTAGTCTTCGTACCTTGCCGAGGTTTAATGAAAAACTGTTTTTT
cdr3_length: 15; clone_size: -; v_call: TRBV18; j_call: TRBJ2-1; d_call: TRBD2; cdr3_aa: CASSPSGGSYNEQFF; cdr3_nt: TGTGCCAGCTCACCCTCGGGAGGGTCATACAATGAGCAGTTCTTC
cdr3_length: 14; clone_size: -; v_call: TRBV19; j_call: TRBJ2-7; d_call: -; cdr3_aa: CASSIAIAGQFQYF; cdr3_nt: TGTGCCAGTAGTATCGCGATAGCGGGACAGTTCCAGTACTTC
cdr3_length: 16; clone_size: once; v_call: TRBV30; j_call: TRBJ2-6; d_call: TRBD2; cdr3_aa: CAWSKPGTSGINVLTF; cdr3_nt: TGTGCCTGGAGTAAGCCCGGGACTAGCGGGATCAACGTCCTGACTTTC
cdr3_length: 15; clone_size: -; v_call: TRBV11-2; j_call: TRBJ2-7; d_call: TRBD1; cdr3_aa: CASSLPGQSSYEQYF; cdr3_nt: TGTGCCAGCAGCTTGCCGGGACAGTCGTCCTACGAGCAGTACTTC
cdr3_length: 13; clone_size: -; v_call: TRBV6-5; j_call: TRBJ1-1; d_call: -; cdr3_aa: CASSYLPGPEAFF; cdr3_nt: TGTGCCAGCAGTTACCTTCCGGGTCCTGAAGCTTTCTTT
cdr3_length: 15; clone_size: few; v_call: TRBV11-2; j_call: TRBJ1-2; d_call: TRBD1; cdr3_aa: CASSLVGTGDTGYTF; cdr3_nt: TGTGCCAGCAGCTTAGTTGGGACAGGGGATACCGGCTACACCTTC
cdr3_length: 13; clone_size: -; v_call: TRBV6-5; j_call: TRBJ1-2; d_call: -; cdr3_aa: CATRGGSNYGYTF; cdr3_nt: TGTGCCACCCGGGGGGGATCTAACTATGGCTACACCTTC
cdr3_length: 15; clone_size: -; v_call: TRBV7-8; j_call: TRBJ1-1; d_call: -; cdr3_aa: CASSFSRTANTEAFF; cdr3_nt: TGTGCCAGCAGCTTCAGTCGGACAGCTAACACTGAAGCTTTCTTT
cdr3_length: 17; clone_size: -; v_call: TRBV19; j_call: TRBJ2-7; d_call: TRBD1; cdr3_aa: CATRGQGAGFLPYEQYF; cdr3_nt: TGTGCCACCCGGGGACAGGGGGCCGGATTCCTCCCCTACGAGCAGTACTTC
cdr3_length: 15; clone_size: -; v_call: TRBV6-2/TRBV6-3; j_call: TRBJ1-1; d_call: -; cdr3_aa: CASSYGAAGNTEAFF; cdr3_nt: TGTGCCAGCAGTTACGGTGCAGCAGGAAACACTGAAGCTTTCTTT
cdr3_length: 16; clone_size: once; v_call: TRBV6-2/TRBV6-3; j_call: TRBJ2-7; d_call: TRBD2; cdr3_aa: CASSYSKVAGDYEQYF; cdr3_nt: TGTGCCAGCAGTTACTCGAAGGTAGCGGGGGACTACGAGCAGTACTTC
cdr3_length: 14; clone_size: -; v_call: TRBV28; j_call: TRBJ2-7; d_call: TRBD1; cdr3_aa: CASSLGQAPYEQYF; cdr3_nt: TGTGCCAGCAGTTTAGGACAGGCACCTTACGAGCAGTACTTC
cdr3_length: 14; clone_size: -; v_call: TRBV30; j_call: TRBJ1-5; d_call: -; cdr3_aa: CAWSRTNSNQPQHF; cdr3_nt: TGTGCCTGGAGTCGGACAAATAGCAATCAGCCCCAGCATTTT
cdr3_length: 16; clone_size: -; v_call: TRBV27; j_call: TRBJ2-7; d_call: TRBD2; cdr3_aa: CASSGLAGEKSYEQYF; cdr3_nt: TGTGCCAGCAGTGGACTAGCGGGAGAAAAATCCTACGAGCAGTACTTC
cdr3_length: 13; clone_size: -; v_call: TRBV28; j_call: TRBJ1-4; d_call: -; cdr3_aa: CASTFPTNEKLFF; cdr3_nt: TGTGCCAGCACCTTCCCCACTAATGAAAAACTGTTTTTT
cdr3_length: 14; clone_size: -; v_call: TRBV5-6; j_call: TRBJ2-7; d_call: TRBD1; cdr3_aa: CASSRDRGPYEQYF; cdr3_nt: TGTGCCAGCAGCCGGGACAGGGGGCCTTACGAGCAGTACTTC
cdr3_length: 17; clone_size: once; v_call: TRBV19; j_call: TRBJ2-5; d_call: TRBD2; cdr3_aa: CASSERGTSGRGETQYF; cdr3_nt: TGTGCCAGTAGTGAGAGAGGGACTAGCGGGAGAGGCGAGACCCAGTACTTC
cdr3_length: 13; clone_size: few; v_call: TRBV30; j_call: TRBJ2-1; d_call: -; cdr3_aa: CAWSLDSYNEQFF; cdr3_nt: TGTGCCTGGAGTCTAGACTCCTACAATGAGCAGTTCTTC
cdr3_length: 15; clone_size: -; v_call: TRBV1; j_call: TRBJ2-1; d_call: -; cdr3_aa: CTSSQTSGRKNEQFF; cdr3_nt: TGCACCAGCAGCCAGACTAGCGGGAGGAAGAATGAGCAGTTCTTC
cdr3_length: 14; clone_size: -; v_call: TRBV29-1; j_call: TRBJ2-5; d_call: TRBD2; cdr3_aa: CSVEEREGQETQYF; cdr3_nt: TGCAGCGTTGAAGAGCGGGAGGGGCAGGAGACCCAGTACTTC
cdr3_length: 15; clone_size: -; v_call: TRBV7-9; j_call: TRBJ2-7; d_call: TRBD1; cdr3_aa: CASSLPDRGVREQYF; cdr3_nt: TGTGCCAGCAGCTTACCGGACAGGGGGGTTAGAGAGCAGTACTTC
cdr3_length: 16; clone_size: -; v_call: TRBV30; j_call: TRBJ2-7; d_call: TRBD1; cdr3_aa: CAWSDSPRTGDRVQYF; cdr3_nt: TGTGCCTGGAGTGACTCCCCTCGGACAGGGGATAGGGTGCAGTACTTC
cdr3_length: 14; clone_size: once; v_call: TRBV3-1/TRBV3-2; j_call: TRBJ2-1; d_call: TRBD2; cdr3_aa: CASSRSGTSGGGFF; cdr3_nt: TGTGCCAGCAGCCGCTCCGGGACTAGCGGGGGGGGGTTCTTC
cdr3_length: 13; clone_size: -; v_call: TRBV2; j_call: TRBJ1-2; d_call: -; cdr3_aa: CASIIIAGYGYTF; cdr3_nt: TGTGCCAGCATCATAATCGCAGGCTATGGCTACACCTTC